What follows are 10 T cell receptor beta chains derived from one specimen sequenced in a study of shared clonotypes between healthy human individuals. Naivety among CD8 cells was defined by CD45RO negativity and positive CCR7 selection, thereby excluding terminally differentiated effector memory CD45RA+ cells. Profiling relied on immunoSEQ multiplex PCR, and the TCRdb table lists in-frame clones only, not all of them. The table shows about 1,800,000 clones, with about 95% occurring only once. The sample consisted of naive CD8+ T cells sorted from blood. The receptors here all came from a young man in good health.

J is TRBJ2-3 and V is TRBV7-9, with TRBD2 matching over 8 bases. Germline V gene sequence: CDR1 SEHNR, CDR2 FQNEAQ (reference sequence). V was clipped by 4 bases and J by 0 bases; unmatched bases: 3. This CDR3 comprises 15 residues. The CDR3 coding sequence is TGTGCCAGCAGCTGGGCTAGCGGGAGCACAGATACGCAGTATTTT. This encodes CASSWASGSTDTQYF.

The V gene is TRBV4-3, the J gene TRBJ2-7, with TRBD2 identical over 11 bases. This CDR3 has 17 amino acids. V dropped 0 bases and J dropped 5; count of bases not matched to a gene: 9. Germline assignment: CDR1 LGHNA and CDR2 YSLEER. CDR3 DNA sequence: TGCGCCAGCAGCCAAGAAGTTGGGGCTAGCGGGAGGCACGAGCAGTACTTC. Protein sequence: CASSQEVGASGRHEQYF.

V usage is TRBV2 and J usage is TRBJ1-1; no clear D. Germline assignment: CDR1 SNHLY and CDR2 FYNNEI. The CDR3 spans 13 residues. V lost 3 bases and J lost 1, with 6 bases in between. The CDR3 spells CASSDSENTEAFF. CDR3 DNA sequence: TGTGCCAGCAGTGATAGCGAGAACACTGAAGCTTTCTTT.

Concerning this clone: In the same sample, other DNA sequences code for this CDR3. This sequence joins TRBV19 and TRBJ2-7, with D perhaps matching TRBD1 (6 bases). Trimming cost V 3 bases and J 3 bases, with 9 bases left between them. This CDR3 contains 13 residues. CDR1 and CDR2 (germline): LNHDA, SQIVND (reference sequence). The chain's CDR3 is CASSIGQNYEQYF. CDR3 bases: TGTGCCAGTAGTATCGGACAGAACTACGAGCAGTACTTC.

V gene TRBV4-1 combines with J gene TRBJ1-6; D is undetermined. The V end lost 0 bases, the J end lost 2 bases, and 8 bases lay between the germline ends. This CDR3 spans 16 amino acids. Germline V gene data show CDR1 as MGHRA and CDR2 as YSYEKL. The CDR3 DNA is TGCGCCAGCAGCCAAGAGGGCAGTGCCTATAATTCACCCCTCCACTTT. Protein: CASSQEGSAYNSPLHF.

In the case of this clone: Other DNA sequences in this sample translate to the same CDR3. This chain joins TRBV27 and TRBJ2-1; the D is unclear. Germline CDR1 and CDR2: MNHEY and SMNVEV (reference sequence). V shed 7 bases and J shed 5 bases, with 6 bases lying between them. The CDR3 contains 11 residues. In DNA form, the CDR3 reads TGTGCCAGCACTGAAAACAATGAGCAGTTCTTC. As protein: CASTENNEQFF.

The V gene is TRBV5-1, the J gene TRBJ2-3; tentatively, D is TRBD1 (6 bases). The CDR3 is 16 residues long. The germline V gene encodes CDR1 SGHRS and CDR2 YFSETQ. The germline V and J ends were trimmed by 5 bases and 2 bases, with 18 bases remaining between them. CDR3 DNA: TGCGCCAGCAGTGACTCAGGGACAAAACTCACAGATACGCAGTATTTT. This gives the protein CASSDSGTKLTDTQYF. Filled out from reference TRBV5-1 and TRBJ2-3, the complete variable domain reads KAGVTQTPRYLIKTRGQQVTLSCSPISGHRSVSWYQQTPGQGLQFLFEYFSETQRNKGNFPGRFSGRQFSNSRSEMNVSTLELGDSALYLCASSDSGTKLTDTQYFGPGTRLTVL.

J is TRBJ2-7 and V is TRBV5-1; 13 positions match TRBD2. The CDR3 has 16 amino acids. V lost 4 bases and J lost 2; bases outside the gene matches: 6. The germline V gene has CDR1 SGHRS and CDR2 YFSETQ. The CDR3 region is CASSNGLAGDTYEQYF. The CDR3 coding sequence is TGCGCCAGCAGCAATGGACTAGCGGGGGATACCTACGAGCAGTACTTC.

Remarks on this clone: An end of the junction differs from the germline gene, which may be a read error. The CDR3 loop reads CASSSPEAQYF. The CDR3 nucleotides read TGTGCCAGCAGTTCCCCAGAGGCCCAGTACTTC. The chain employs TRBV27 and TRBJ2-5; D call uncertain. CDR3 length equals 11 residues. From germline, CDR1 is MNHEY and CDR2 SMNVEV (reference sequence).

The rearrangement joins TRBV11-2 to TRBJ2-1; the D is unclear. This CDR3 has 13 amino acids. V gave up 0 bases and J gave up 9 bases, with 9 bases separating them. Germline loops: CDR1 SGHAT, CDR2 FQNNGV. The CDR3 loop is CASSLDALGEQFF. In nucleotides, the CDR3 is TGTGCCAGCAGCTTAGACGCGCTCGGTGAGCAGTTCTTC.